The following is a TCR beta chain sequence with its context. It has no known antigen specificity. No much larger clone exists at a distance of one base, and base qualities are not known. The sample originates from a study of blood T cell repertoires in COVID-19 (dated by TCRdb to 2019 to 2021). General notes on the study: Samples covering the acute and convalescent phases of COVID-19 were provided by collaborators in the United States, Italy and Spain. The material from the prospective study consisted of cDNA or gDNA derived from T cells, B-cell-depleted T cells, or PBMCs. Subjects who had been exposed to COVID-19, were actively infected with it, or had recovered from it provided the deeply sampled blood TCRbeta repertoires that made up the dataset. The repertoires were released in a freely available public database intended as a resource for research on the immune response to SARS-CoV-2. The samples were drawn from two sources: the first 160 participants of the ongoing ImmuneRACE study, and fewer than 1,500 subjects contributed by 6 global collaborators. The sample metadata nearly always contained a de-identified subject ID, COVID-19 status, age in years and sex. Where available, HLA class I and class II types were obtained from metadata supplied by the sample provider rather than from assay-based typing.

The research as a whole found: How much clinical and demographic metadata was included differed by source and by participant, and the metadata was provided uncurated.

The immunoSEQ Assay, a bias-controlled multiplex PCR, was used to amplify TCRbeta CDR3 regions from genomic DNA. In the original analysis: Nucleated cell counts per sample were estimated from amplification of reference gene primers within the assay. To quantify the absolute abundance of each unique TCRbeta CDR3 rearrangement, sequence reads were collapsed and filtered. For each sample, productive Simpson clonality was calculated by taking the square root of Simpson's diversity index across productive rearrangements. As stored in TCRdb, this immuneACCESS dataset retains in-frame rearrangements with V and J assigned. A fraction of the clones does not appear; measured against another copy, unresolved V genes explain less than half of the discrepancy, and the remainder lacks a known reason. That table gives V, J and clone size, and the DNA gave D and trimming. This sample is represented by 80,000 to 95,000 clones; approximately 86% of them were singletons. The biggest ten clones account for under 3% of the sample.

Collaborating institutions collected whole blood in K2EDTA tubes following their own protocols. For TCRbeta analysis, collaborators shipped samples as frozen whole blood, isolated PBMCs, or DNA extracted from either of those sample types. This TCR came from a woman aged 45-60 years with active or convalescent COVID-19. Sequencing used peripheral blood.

The DNA sequence follows: TGTGCCAGCAGCTTAAGGGGCAGGATTAAAGAGACCCAGTACTTC. The translation is CASSLRGRIKETQYF. Rearrangement joined TRBV13 to TRBJ2-5; the D segment could be TRBD1, given 5 matching bases. CDR1 and CDR2, per the germline V gene (reference sequence), are PRHDT and FYEKMQ. The CDR3 holds 15 amino acids from the cysteine to the phenylalanine. Only the CDR3 DNA stays, 45 bases, in frame from base 1. V and J are truncated by 2 bases and 3 bases respectively, leaving an intervening sequence of 13 bases.